Listed here are 10 T cell receptor beta chains from one sample, sequenced in a study of T-cell reconstitution after alpha-beta-depleted transplantation in children. During its preparation, the TCRbeta library received unique molecular identifiers. TCRdb redid the calling of the PCR reads with MiXCR, one entry per CDR3 protein. The table has around 700,000 distinct CDR3 sequences, around 13% seen once. Specimen: PBMCs, collected before TCRalphabeta/CD19-depleted stem cell transplant. These receptors all stem from a girl aged 2-10 years with congenital amegakaryocytic thrombocytopenia, due to receive a stem cell transplant.

At least ten counts were recorded for this clonotype. J is TRBJ2-1 and V is TRBV7-6; 9 bases align to TRBD2. This CDR3 is 18 amino acids long. The V segment lost 2 bases and the J segment 0 bases; nucleotides outside the gene matches: 8. Germline CDR1 and CDR2: SGHVS and FNYEAQ. The DNA of the CDR3 is TGTGCCAGCAGCTTATGGCTAGCGGGACCAACCTCCTACAATGAGCAGTTCTTC. It codes for CASSLWLAGPTSYNEQFF. Complete variable domain (other parts from reference TRBV7-6 and TRBJ2-1): GAGVSQSPRYKVTKRGQDVALRCDPISGHVSLYWYRQALGQGPEFLTYFNYEAQQDKSGLPNDRFSAERPEGSISTLTIQRTEQRDSAMYRCASSLWLAGPTSYNEQFFGPGTRLTVL.

The chain's CDR3 is CASSQEFSSGYEETQYF. The CDR3 DNA reads as TGTGCCAGCAGCCAAGAGTTTTCTAGCGGGTACGAAGAGACCCAGTACTTC. The J gene is TRBJ2-5, the V gene TRBV4-2; 8 nucleotides align to TRBD2. CDR3 length: 17 amino acids. Looked up from germline, CDR1 is LGHNA and CDR2 is YNFKEQ. Germline trimming cut 0 bases from V and 3 bases from J; bases unmatched to any gene: 9.

There are a few counts of this clonotype. The rearrangement joins TRBV14 to TRBJ1-1; D is undetermined. Germline-derived CDR1 and CDR2 are SGHDN and FVKESK. The ends were cut back, 3 bases at V and 1 base at J, with 9 bases in the middle. CDR3 length: 14 residues. For the CDR3, the DNA is TGTGCCAGCAGCCACGGTCTTAAGAACACTGAAGCTTTCTTT. Protein sequence: CASSHGLKNTEAFF. The full variable domain, its missing parts supplied by reference TRBV14 and TRBJ1-1, is EAGVTQFPSHSVIEKGQTVTLRCDPISGHDNLYWYRRVMGKEIKFLLHFVKESKQDESGMPNNRFLAERTGGTYSTLKVQPAELEDSGVYFCASSHGLKNTEAFFGQGTRLTVV.

V is TRBV29-1 and J is TRBJ1-1; D unclear. Trimming cost V 7 bases and J 0 bases, with 6 bases left between them. From germline, CDR1 is SQVTM and CDR2 ANQGSEA. This CDR3 region has 11 residues. The chain's CDR3 is CSADVNTEAFF. The CDR3 nucleotides read TGCAGCGCTGACGTGAACACTGAAGCTTTCTTT.

This clonotype has at least ten counts. The rearrangement links TRBV20-1 to TRBJ2-5; D gene uncertain. CDR1 is DFQATT and CDR2 is SNEGSKA in the germline V gene (reference sequence). The CDR3 runs 13 residues. V shed 3 bases and J shed 1 base, with 9 bases lying between them. CDR3 bases: TGCAGTGCTAGCGAAAGCCGCCAAGAGACCCAGTACTTC. Translated: CSASESRQETQYF.

This clonotype appeared many times. The gene calls are TRBV28 and TRBJ2-4; a possible D gene is TRBD1 (5 bases). The ends were cut back, 6 bases at V and 4 bases at J, with 16 bases in the middle. Germline V gene sequence: CDR1 MDHEN, CDR2 SYDVKM. This CDR3 contains 15 residues. This chain's CDR3 is CASSKRGQRKNIQYF. In DNA, the CDR3 is TGTGCCAGCAGCAAAAGGGGTCAGAGAAAAAACATTCAGTACTTC.

The rearrangement links TRBV30 to TRBJ1-1; 7 bases fit TRBD1. The CDR3 length is 15 residues. Germline V CDR1 and CDR2: GTSNPN, SVGIG (reference sequence). Trimming took 1 base from V and 1 from J; bases not matched to a gene: 6. The CDR3 region is CAWSARQGRNTEAFF. CDR3 DNA sequence: TGTGCCTGGAGTGCCCGACAGGGACGGAACACTGAAGCTTTCTTT.

In nucleotides, the CDR3 is TGTGCCAGCAGTTTACAGGAGACTACCGGGGAGCTGTTTTTT. Amino acid sequence: CASSLQETTGELFF. The chain couples TRBV12-3 or TRBV12-4 to TRBJ2-2; D unresolved. There are 14 residues in the CDR3. Trimming took off 2 bases at V and 5 bases at J, with 9 bases between the two ends.

This clonotype has only a few counts. This chain uses TRBV11-2 with TRBJ1-1; 9 bases are a match to TRBD1. V was pared by 1 base and J by 4 bases, with 16 bases of the junction left unmatched. CDR3 length: 19 amino acids. Germline V gene sequence: CDR1 SGHAT, CDR2 FQNNGV. CDR3 amino acids: CASSLVLRDRVGRGTEAFF. The CDR3, as DNA: TGTGCCAGCAGCTTAGTTCTCCGGGACAGGGTAGGAAGGGGCACTGAAGCTTTCTTT.

This clonotype was detected many times. This rearrangement joins TRBV29-1 to TRBJ1-3; tentative D call: TRBD1 (6 bases). The ends were cut back, 6 bases at V and 4 bases at J, with 13 bases in the middle. The CDR3 contains 13 residues. Per germline, CDR1 SQVTM and CDR2 ANQGSEA. CDR3: CSVDRLDGNTIYF. CDR3 DNA sequence: TGCAGCGTAGACAGGTTGGACGGAAACACCATATATTTT.